These 32 T cell receptor beta chains came from one sample sequenced in a study of blood T cell repertoires in COVID-19. Assay: immunoSEQ multiplex PCR; the TCRdb copy retains only in-frame clones and omits some. The sample holds 360,000 or so clones, around nine tenths seen once. Sequences were obtained from PBMCs or T cells enriched from blood (not recorded which). All receptors come from a woman in her thirties who had been exposed to COVID-19.

CDR3 DNA: TGTGCCAGCAGCTTATCCCCAGCGGGAGGGCCAGGCGAGCAGTACTTC. Translation: CASSLSPAGGPGEQYF. The rearrangement uses TRBV11-1 and TRBJ2-7; 10 nucleotides line up with TRBD2. The CDR3 length is 16 residues. CDR1 and CDR2 from the germline V gene are SGHAT and FQDESV (reference sequence). J was trimmed by 6 bases and V by 2 bases; bases with no gene match: 10.

This chain joins TRBV12-5 and TRBJ2-7, with D possibly being TRBD2 (5 bases). CDR1 is LGHNT and CDR2 is FRNRAP in the germline V gene. The CDR3 is made up of 14 amino acids. V dropped 6 bases and J dropped 5 bases, with 17 bases sitting between them. CDR3 region: CASGLPGESHEQYF. In nucleotides, the CDR3 is TGTGCTAGTGGCCTCCCCGGGGAGTCCCACGAGCAGTACTTC.

J is TRBJ1-1 and V is TRBV7-3; 8 nucleotides align to TRBD1. Trimming cost V 4 bases and J 3 bases; bases outside gene matches: 4. Germline assignment: CDR1 SGHTA and CDR2 FQGTGA. The CDR3 length is 14 residues. The CDR3: CASSSTGGHTEAFF. CDR3 coding DNA: TGTGCCAGCAGCTCAACAGGGGGTCACACTGAAGCTTTCTTT.

The CDR3 loop reads CASSLLYEQYF. The CDR3 DNA is TGTGCCAGCAGTTTACTCTACGAGCAGTACTTC. The chain carries TRBV12-3 or TRBV12-4 and TRBJ2-7; D gene ambiguous. The CDR3 loop spans 11 amino acids. Trimming shortened V by 2 bases and J by 3 bases, and 2 bases separated the two germline ends.

The rearrangement joins TRBV18 to TRBJ2-1; 8 nucleotides match TRBD2. J gave up 0 bases and V 1 base, and 8 bases lay outside the gene matches. The CDR3 length is 18 residues. Germline V gives CDR1 KGHSH, CDR2 LQKENI. CDR3 residues: CASSPLVVSGDSYNEQFF. In nucleotides, the CDR3 is TGTGCCAGCTCACCACTGGTTGTTAGCGGGGACTCCTACAATGAGCAGTTCTTC.

The rearrangement joins TRBV6-4 to TRBJ1-4; TRBD1 agrees at 9 bases. Germline V CDR1 and CDR2: MRHNA, SNTAGT. This CDR3 region has 19 residues. V lost 4 bases, J lost 0 bases, and 12 bases stayed unmatched. The CDR3 sequence: CASSADRGATSATNEKLFF. The CDR3 nucleotides read TGTGCCAGCAGTGCGGACAGGGGCGCGACCTCAGCAACTAATGAAAAACTGTTTTTT.

The gene calls are TRBV7-8 and TRBJ2-3; 9 positions match TRBD2. Germline CDR1 is SGHVS and CDR2 is FQNEAQ. V was pared by 4 bases and J by 4 bases, with 9 bases of the junction left unmatched. CDR3 length: 16 residues. CDR3 coding DNA: TGTGCCAGCAGCTCTGGAGTAGCGGGAGTGGCAGATACGCAGTATTTT. It yields the protein CASSSGVAGVADTQYF.

This clone was observed a handful of times. The chain uses TRBV18 and TRBJ1-1; 7 bases map to TRBD1. The germline V gene has CDR1 KGHSH and CDR2 LQKENI. This CDR3 spans 15 amino acids. Unmatched junction bases numbered 9, after V lost 6 bases and J lost 2 bases. The CDR3 protein is CASSPKDRTNTEAFF. In DNA form, the CDR3 reads TGTGCCAGCTCTCCGAAGGACAGGACTAACACTGAAGCTTTCTTT.

This rearrangement joins TRBV19 to TRBJ1-4, with a possible D match to TRBD1 (5 bases). The CDR3 loop spans 14 amino acids. V was cut by 5 bases and J by 7 bases, with 14 bases left in between. CDR1 and CDR2 from the germline V gene are LNHDA and SQIVND (reference sequence). Here the CDR3 reads CASSPGETLEKLFF. The DNA of the CDR3 is TGTGCCAGTAGTCCGGGGGAGACCCTTGAAAAACTGTTTTTT.

This clone is a singleton in its sample. The rearrangement joins TRBV5-1 to TRBJ2-5; D perhaps matches TRBD1 (5 bases). The CDR3 is 16 amino acids. V lost 4 bases and J 5 bases, leaving 21 bases between the germline ends. CDR1 and CDR2 (germline): SGHRS, YFSETQ. The CDR3 reads CASSVPRAGKFETQYF. In DNA, the CDR3 is TGCGCCAGCAGCGTCCCCAGGGCAGGGAAATTCGAGACCCAGTACTTC.

The V and J genes are TRBV30 and TRBJ2-7, with 8 bases aligning to TRBD1. CDR1 is GTSNPN and CDR2 is SVGIG in the germline V gene (reference sequence). The CDR3 covers 14 residues. J gave up 1 base and V 2 bases, and 4 bases lay outside the gene matches. This chain's CDR3 is CAWSHGQGSYEQYF. The DNA of the CDR3 is TGTGCCTGGAGTCACGGACAGGGTTCCTACGAGCAGTACTTC.

The genes are TRBV7-7 and TRBJ2-5; 8 positions agree with TRBD2. CDR3 size: 15 residues. CDR1 is SSHAT and CDR2 is FNYEAQ in the germline V gene (reference sequence). The V segment lost 1 base and the J segment 4 bases; nucleotides outside the gene matches: 5. For the CDR3, the DNA is TGTGCCAGCAGCTTAGGGAGCGGGAGCAGAGAGACCCAGTACTTC. Translating it yields CASSLGSGSRETQYF.

The CDR3 spells CASRSRTAQETQYF. Here the CDR3 DNA reads TGTGCCAGCAGATCACGGACAGCTCAAGAGACCCAGTACTTC. The genes are TRBV2 and TRBJ2-5; D possibly corresponds to TRBD1 (6 bases). This CDR3 has 14 amino acids. CDR1 and CDR2 from the germline V gene are SNHLY and FYNNEI. The V and J ends lost 6 bases and 2 bases respectively, with 13 bases between them.

V and J are TRBV28 and TRBJ1-5; TRBD1 matches at 10 bases. Germline assignment: CDR1 MDHEN and CDR2 SYDVKM. J gave up 4 bases and V 5 bases, and 8 bases lay outside the gene matches. The CDR3 is made up of 16 amino acids. CDR3 nucleotide sequence: TGTGCCAGCAGTCCAGAAGGACAGGGGGAGAATCAGCCCCAGCATTTT. This codes for CASSPEGQGENQPQHF. The variable domain in full, completed from reference TRBV28 and TRBJ1-5, reads DVKVTQSSRYLVKRTGEKVFLECVQDMDHENMFWYRQDPGLGLRLIYFSYDVKMKEKGDIPEGYSVSREKKERFSLILESASTNQTSMYLCASSPEGQGENQPQHFGDGTRLSIL.

This chain's CDR3 is CASTPVRGSPYNEQFF. For the CDR3, the DNA is TGTGCCAGCACCCCTGTGCGCGGGAGTCCCTACAATGAGCAGTTCTTC. The V call is TRBV7-9, the J call TRBJ2-1, with 7 bases lining up with TRBD2. The length of the CDR3 is 16 residues. CDR1 is SEHNR, CDR2 FQNEAQ, per germline (reference sequence). With 7 bases clipped from V and 2 bases from J, the junction kept 11 bases outside the gene matches.

The genes are TRBV7-2 and TRBJ2-6; D uncertain. Trimming took 1 base from V and 0 from J, leaving 13 bases between them. Germline V gene sequence: CDR1 SGHTA, CDR2 FQGNSA. This CDR3 spans 18 amino acids. CDR3 bases: TGTGCCAGCAGCTTAGATTTATGGGCCCTCTCTGGGGCCAACGTCCTGACTTTC. Its translation is CASSLDLWALSGANVLTF.

The CDR3 here is CASSQDSATYNEQFF. CDR3 DNA: TGTGCCAGCAGCCAAGATAGCGCAACGTACAATGAGCAGTTCTTC. The chain employs TRBV3-1 (or the pseudogene TRBV3-2) and TRBJ2-1; possibly TRBD2 for D (5 bases). This CDR3 is 15 amino acids long. CDR1 LGHDT and CDR2 YNNKEL come from the germline V gene (reference sequence). The ends were cut back, 0 bases at V and 4 bases at J, with 10 bases in the middle.

This CDR3 is CASSLVPTGQPQHF. CDR3 nucleotide sequence: TGTGCCAGCAGTTTGGTCCCGACGGGTCAGCCCCAGCATTTT. This rearrangement joins TRBV28 to TRBJ1-5; unclear D gene. CDR1 and CDR2 (germline): MDHEN, SYDVKM. The CDR3 has 14 residues. V was shortened by 3 bases and J by 6 bases, with 12 bases between the two germline ends.

V is TRBV19 and J is TRBJ1-5; the D gene is possibly TRBD1 (6 bases). Trimming cost V 5 bases and J 3 bases, with 20 bases left between them. There are 17 residues in the CDR3. CDR1 LNHDA and CDR2 SQIVND come from the germline V gene (reference sequence). This CDR3 reads CASSAGASKPLNQPQHF. The CDR3 DNA is TGTGCCAGTAGTGCAGGGGCATCCAAGCCCCTCAATCAGCCCCAGCATTTT. Drawing the rest from reference TRBV19 and TRBJ1-5, the complete variable domain is DGGITQSPKYLFRKEGQNVTLSCEQNLNHDAMYWYRQDPGQGLRLIYYSQIVNDFQKGDIAEGYSVSREKKESFPLTVTSAQKNPTAFYLCASSAGASKPLNQPQHFGDGTRLSIL.

The V call is TRBV30, the J call TRBJ2-3; 11 bases line up with TRBD2. CDR1 and CDR2 from the germline V gene are GTSNPN and SVGIG (reference sequence). This CDR3 contains 16 residues. Unmatched junction bases numbered 10, after V lost 2 bases and J lost 6 bases. CDR3 sequence (DNA): TGTGCCTGGAGTCGGGGCCTAGCGGGAGGCGTGGATACGCAGTATTTT. This codes for CAWSRGLAGGVDTQYF.

The CDR3 DNA reads as TGTGCCAGCAGCTTTACAGGGGTAGGAAATCAGCCCCAGCATTTT. As protein: CASSFTGVGNQPQHF. The gene calls are TRBV7-9 and TRBJ1-5; 7 bases map to TRBD1. This CDR3 is built from 15 residues. Germline CDR1 reads SEHNR; CDR2 reads FQNEAQ (reference sequence). The trim removed 3 bases at V and 4 bases at J, leaving 6 bases unmatched.

This clone came up a few times. The genes are TRBV3-1 (or the pseudogene TRBV3-2) and TRBJ1-1; no clear D gene. Germline loops: CDR1 LGHDT, CDR2 YNNKEL (reference sequence). CDR3 length: 13 residues. The V end lost 3 bases, the J end lost 5 bases, and 10 bases lay between the germline ends. The DNA for the CDR3 is TGTGCCAGCAGCCAGAGGGATGGGACTGAAGCTTTCTTT. This sequence encodes CASSQRDGTEAFF.

The V gene is TRBV7-9, the J gene TRBJ1-2, with no clear D. Germline V lookup: CDR1 SEHNR, CDR2 FQNEAQ (reference sequence). The CDR3 has 13 residues. V dropped 1 base and J dropped 4 bases, with 7 bases sitting between them. This CDR3 is CASSLGRGYGYTF. The DNA of the CDR3 is TGTGCCAGCAGCTTAGGGCGGGGCTATGGCTACACCTTC.

The table lists this clone with a count of one. This chain uses TRBV6-6 with TRBJ2-7; 7 positions agree with TRBD1. This CDR3 is 14 amino acids long. With V trimmed by 10 bases and J by 3 bases, 12 bases remained unmatched. CDR1 MNHNY and CDR2 SVGAGI come from the germline V gene (reference sequence). CDR3: CAIQGQSWDYEQYF. The CDR3 coding sequence is TGTGCCATACAGGGACAGTCTTGGGACTACGAGCAGTACTTC.

The DNA of the CDR3 is TGTGCCAGCAGCCCCCGGGACAGAGGAAACGAGCAGTACTTC. This gives the protein CASSPRDRGNEQYF. V and J are TRBV9 and TRBJ2-7, with TRBD1 identical over 7 bases. Germline values: CDR1 SGDLS, CDR2 YYNGEE. The CDR3 spans 14 residues. Trimming at V came to 4 bases and at J to 5 bases, leaving 9 bases not matched to a gene.

To note about this clone: An end of the junction differs from the germline gene, which may be a read error. The chain uses TRBV9 and TRBJ1-6; no firm D call. The CDR3 contains 15 residues. The germline CDR1 and CDR2 sequences are SGDLS and YYNGEE. The CDR3 here is CASRVGWSVDSPLHF. The CDR3 region has the DNA TGTGCCAGCAGAGTAGGTTGGTCAGTGGATTCACCCCTCCACTTT.

The chain recombines TRBV19 with TRBJ1-4; D not resolved. From germline, CDR1 is LNHDA and CDR2 SQIVND (reference sequence). The CDR3 loop spans 12 amino acids. The V and J ends lost 4 bases and 10 bases respectively, with 10 bases between them. The CDR3 here is CASSSAGAKLFF. CDR3 DNA sequence: TGTGCCAGTAGTAGCGCGGGAGCAAAACTGTTTTTT. Full variable domain (rest looked up from reference TRBV19 and TRBJ1-4): DGGITQSPKYLFRKEGQNVTLSCEQNLNHDAMYWYRQDPGQGLRLIYYSQIVNDFQKGDIAEGYSVSREKKESFPLTVTSAQKNPTAFYLCASSSAGAKLFFGSGTQLSVL.

V usage is TRBV4-2 and J usage is TRBJ2-3, with 10 bases fitting TRBD2. The CDR3 contains 17 residues. Germline-derived CDR1 and CDR2 are LGHNA and YNFKEQ. The trim removed 1 base at V and 1 base at J, leaving 5 bases unmatched. The DNA for the CDR3 is TGTGCCAGCAGCCAAGCGGGGACTAGCGTAGGCACAGATACGCAGTATTTT. Amino acids: CASSQAGTSVGTDTQYF.

J is TRBJ2-3 and V is TRBV29-1; TRBD1 matches 7 bases. Germline loops: CDR1 SQVTM, CDR2 ANQGSEA. The V gene end was trimmed by 3 bases and the J gene end by 2 bases; junction bases not matched to a gene: 8. The CDR3 length is 15 residues. The CDR3 DNA follows: TGCAGCGTTGAGCTGACAGGGTTCGTCACAGATACGCAGTATTTT. This encodes CSVELTGFVTDTQYF.

The chain uses TRBV4-2 and TRBJ2-2, with TRBD1 identical over 8 bases. Germline V gives CDR1 LGHNA, CDR2 YNFKEQ. V gave up 1 base and J gave up 1 base; unmatched junction bases: 5. This CDR3 has 17 residues. The DNA for the CDR3 is TGTGCCAGCAGCCAAGGCTCCGGGACAGGGAACACCGGGGAGCTGTTTTTT. As protein: CASSQGSGTGNTGELFF.

DNA of the CDR3: TGCGCCAGCAGCGAGGCGGGAGGGAAGGAGACCCAGTACTTC. Amino acids: CASSEAGGKETQYF. The V call is TRBV5-1, the J call TRBJ2-5; TRBD2 matches 9 bases. The CDR3 is 14 residues long. V lost 4 bases, J lost 5 bases, and 6 bases stayed unmatched. CDR1 is SGHRS and CDR2 is YFSETQ in the germline V gene.

The CDR3 is CATSVGAGTEAFF. The CDR3, as DNA: TGTGCCACCAGTGTTGGGGCTGGGACTGAAGCTTTCTTT. This sequence joins TRBV24-1 and TRBJ1-1; the D gene is possibly TRBD1 (5 bases). Germline CDR1 and CDR2: KGHDR and SFDVKD. The CDR3 is 13 residues long. V was pared by 5 bases and J by 5 bases, with 11 bases between.